The clone carrying this T cell receptor (beta chain) has more than one count but fewer than ten. Its antigen is still unknown. Trimming pared 5 bases from V and 5 bases from J, leaving 15 bases between. CDR1 and CDR2 (germline): LGHNA, YNFKEQ. The CDR3 has 14 amino acids. The source of the sample is a study of T cells after yellow fever vaccination. As for the study in general: It was SMART-Seq v4 Ultra Low Input that prepared the fractions with low cell numbers. Study-level results: A weaker secondary response peaked on day 5, the primary on day 15. The booster response re-showed most primary clones: about 96% CD4, more than 70% CD8.

Researchers made TCR cDNA using 5'RACE template switching, and this step added a universal primer site and UMIs. A single record per CDR3 protein comes from TCRdb applying MiXCR to the 5' RACE reads. The top ten hold about 18% of the sample, which has 400,000 or so distinct CDR3 sequences, about 19% seen once. The starting material was PBMCs, obtained before the yellow fever booster vaccination. The rearrangement joins TRBV4-2 to TRBJ1-2; D possibly corresponds to TRBD1 (6 bases). The sequence derives from a man aged 18 to 30 who received the YFV17D yellow fever vaccine. The CDR3 protein is CASSRRQEPYGYTF. The CDR3 bases are TGTGCCAGCAGCAGACGACAGGAACCTTATGGCTACACCTTC.